This T cell receptor beta chain emerged from a study of cytomegalovirus exposure and HLA in healthy donors (TCRdb year 2017). For the study in its entirety: An earlier analysis of 587 of the donors reported 250 to 300 Gb of sequence data and 117 million unique TCR beta sequences obtained from roughly 170 million T cells. The genetic ancestry cluster associated with self-reported Caucasian donors included 80% to 90% of the 350 to 500 genotyped donors. Roughly 310 gigabases of sequencing data and tens of millions of unique TCR sequences were included in an early release covering about 620 HLA-typed donors. A later genetic analysis used genome-wide SNP genotypes for about 65% of the 666 donors, treating that subset as a discovery cohort. In the later analysis, no new phenotypic data were used to find candidate immune exposures; instead, reliance was placed on TCR beta sequences and their occurrence across donors. High-throughput TCR immunosequencing, statistical association of individual TCRs with disease status, and machine learning were combined to predict cytomegalovirus infection status. All discovery cohort repertoires had been generated on a single sequencing platform. The aim of the study was to test whether cataloging public T cell receptors could identify signatures of past pathogen exposure. Because of strong linkage in the cohort, roughly five DR-DQ haplotypes were treated as single units for association and clustering. Typing coverage varied by locus: about 620-630 donors for A, B, C, DRB1 and DQB1; 500 to 550 for DQA1; 606 for DPA1; approximately 490 for DPB1. Across approximately 420 genotyped donors of the cohort, an average of about 240,000 unique TCR beta nucleotide sequences per donor were sequenced, and roughly 17% of those sequences were non-productive. Donor age, sex, ethnicity and CMV serostatus were compiled alongside the repertoire data. HLA typing included class I and class II loci at four-digit resolution. A separate validation cohort of approximately 130 different subjects was used in addition to the roughly 640-subject first cohort. The study profiled the T cell repertoires of approximately 700 subjects by immunosequencing and related them to cytomegalovirus serostatus. To study patterns of TCR occurrence, a later analysis re-analyzed previously published TCR beta repertoires from under 750 donors and added high-resolution HLA genotyping. In an earlier analysis of more than 550 of the donors, high-throughput TCR beta sequencing was used to judge whether each TCR beta V gene segment behaved as functional or pseudogenic.

A remark on this clone: Its specific antigen is unknown.

The cohort consisted of approximately 670 healthy bone marrow donors. All cohort members were sampled while nominally healthy, although unrecorded immune exposures were likely present. The donor was CMV seropositive and belonged to the group of a few hundred seropositive cohort members. A peripheral blood sample was provided by each donor, and peripheral blood mononuclear cells were used for TCR beta sequencing. The Qiagen DNeasy Blood Extraction Kit was used to extract genomic DNA from the blood cell samples. Preparation of the library involved the immunoSEQ multiplex PCR assay. A mixture of 60 forward primers for TCR Vbeta segments and 13 reverse primers for TCR Jbeta segments was used in the multiplex PCR. Amplification of the CDR3 region of rearranged TCR beta genes was performed with a multiplex PCR assay on genomic DNA. The amplified TCR beta libraries were sequenced on the Illumina HiSeq System as 87-base-pair reads. Per the authors' processing: A later analysis tallied roughly 76 million unique TCR beta chains across the 666 repertoires, and around 10 million of those chains were shared by two or more donors. To remove PCR and sequencing errors, raw reads were error-corrected and collapsed into unique sequences using a nearest-neighbor algorithm that merged closely related sequences. Alignment of CDR3 sequences to IMGT reference sequences was used to assign V, D and J gene segments. For a sequence to be retained, a match of at least six nucleotides to both a V gene segment and a J gene segment was required. Rearrangements were called productive when the CDR3 lacked stop codons and stayed in frame with V and J; all others were non-productive. Following IMGT convention, CDR3 was defined as the stretch from the second conserved V-encoded cysteine to the conserved J-encoded phenylalanine. In an earlier analysis of roughly 610 of the donors, sequences lacking an unambiguous match to a single V gene segment were excluded. An earlier analysis of almost 600 of the donors classified V segments as functional when productive rearrangements were above 56.7% and as segregating when the standard deviation between donors was above 5%. A statistical classification framework was developed to diagnose cytomegalovirus status using the catalog of TCR beta chain sequences. In a later analysis, TCR nucleotide sequences were compared against IMGT/GENE-DB human TR gene sequences so that V and J genes could be assigned. In a later analysis, CDR3 sequences and most-parsimonious VDJ recombination scenarios were assigned using the TCRdist pipeline. A later analysis defined each TCR beta chain by its CDR3 amino acid sequence plus V-gene family, and excluded reads lacking a unique V-gene family. In a later analysis, approximately 640 highly shared, low-generation-probability nucleotide sequences were removed to address suspected cross-contamination and a sequencing artifact. In a later analysis, a clonal expansion index was calculated for each public chain from normalized within-repertoire ranks of inferred template counts. Generation probabilities in a later analysis came from a VDJ recombination model fitted to out-of-frame rearrangements, and those results were checked against IGoR. In a later analysis, hypergeometric tests were used to score TCR-TCR, TCR-HLA and TCR-CMV co-occurrence, with a repertoire-size bias correction applied to TCR pairs. False discovery rates were estimated in a later analysis by permuting HLA or CMV assignments 20 times. A later analysis grouped co-occurring TCRs with DBSCAN, adding TCRdist sequence similarity when clustering within HLA-allele-positive subsets. Co-occurrence clustering excluded repertoires with fewer than 30,000 or more than 120,000 public chains, plus five with anomalous nucleotide sharing. Sourced from immuneACCESS, this table was stored by TCRdb with only in-frame sequences that have V and J called. A share of the clones is absent; for the studies checked, an unresolved V gene accounts for under half, and the remainder has no known explanation. Clonal size and the V and J genes are those of that table, whereas D and trimming came from the DNA. The table kept for this sample lists 30,000 to 35,000 clones. The biggest ten clones account for approximately 2% of the sample.

Beyond this particular receptor, the publication reports: Linkage disequilibrium might explain the correlated functional status among segregating V segments, but an unknown experimental factor could not be ruled out. The only immune exposure information available for the cohort was CMV serostatus. The sequencing pipeline was judged likely to have produced a cluster of highly shared sequence variants as a technical artifact. The authors suggested that the approach could potentially be extended to other disease states and immunological phenotypes. A later analysis found that most CMV-associated TCR beta chains appeared HLA-restricted, with HLA associations seemingly driven largely by CMV exposure. Compared with equally common non-associated chains, HLA-associated TCR beta chains in a later analysis were more clonally expanded and had lower generation probabilities. A later genetic analysis associated a missense DCLRE1C variant with V-gene and J-gene trimming of TCR beta chains, and an independent cohort replicated the association. Across donors, most TCR sequences were observed very rarely, whereas some public TCRs were present in many individuals. The cohort was sequenced for TCR beta chains only, and without alpha or paired-chain data the features that could be detected were limited. The classifier was reported to diagnose cytomegalovirus status with high specificity and sensitivity in both the original and validation cohorts. A further reported finding was that TCR beta sequences accurately predicted the HLA-A and HLA-B alleles for most subjects in the first cohort. In the study, some 160 TCR beta chains were listed as associated with cytomegalovirus. Three of the identified cytomegalovirus-associated TCR beta chains were confirmed in vitro to be specific for cytomegalovirus antigens. When HLA alleles, especially DR and DQ, strongly co-occurred, TCR associations were difficult to assign to individual alleles. Because HLA typing was missing for some donors at each locus, association tests included only the typed subset. The earlier analysis of approximately 560 of the donors excluded roughly 17 rarely observed V segments, including chromosome 9 orphons, because counts were too low. A later analysis found that TCR association rates varied across HLA loci, with DRB1 alleles showing the most associated TCRs and HLA-C alleles the fewest. The 87-base-pair reads could not distinguish some IMGT-functional V segments, including TRBV6-2 and TRBV6-3, so those segments were excluded. A later analysis associated 15,000 or so TCR beta sequences with specific HLA alleles at a false discovery rate of 0.05. A later genetic analysis reported fewer N-insertions in productive TCRs among donors in an Asian-associated ancestry cluster than the 666-donor mean. Sequencing depth was assumed to be roughly uniform across donors in the presence/absence analyses, though that assumption may not hold. In a later analysis, several top co-occurrence clusters were reported to appear linked to parvovirus B19, influenza, CMV and Epstein-Barr virus. In an earlier analysis of some 540 of the donors, most TCR beta V segments appeared in productive rearrangements about 90% or about 30% of the time, broadly matching IMGT annotations.

Germline trimming: 5 bases from V, 4 bases from J; junction bases outside gene matches: 5. Including cysteine and phenylalanine, the CDR3 has 14 amino acids. Of the read, only the CDR3 DNA is kept; its 42 bases are in frame from base 1. CDR1 and CDR2, per the germline V gene, are MNHEY and SVGAGI. Sequencing was done on a sample of PBMCs. This TCR came from a woman in her 40s in good health and CMV-seropositive. This sequence uses TRBV6-5 and TRBJ2-3, and TRBD1 matches 8 of the central bases. The CDR3: CASSPTGEPDTQYF. The DNA sequence reads TGTGCCAGCAGTCCGACAGGGGAGCCAGATACGCAGTATTTT.